Presented here are 14 T cell receptor beta chains from one specimen sequenced in a study of beta chain features in type 1 diabetes. Study-level results: TCRB CDR3s were moderately but significantly shorter in Type 1 diabetes patients in all four CD4+ subsets.

The sequenced template was cDNA made from the entire isolated RNA. The assay was immunoSEQ multiplex PCR, and TCRdb's table has in-frame clones only and misses some. The data hold 120,000 to 150,000 clones, with about an eighth observed a single time. Their recognized antigens are unknown. The sequencing input was central memory CD4+ T cells from blood. The receptors originated from a man between 18 and 35 years old with type 1 diabetes.

The sample holds a few counts of this clone. This chain joins TRBV4-1 and TRBJ2-3; D is undetermined. The V gene lost 4 bases and the J gene lost 1 base, with 12 bases spanning the gap. Germline-derived CDR1 and CDR2 are MGHRA and YSYEKL. The CDR3 consists of 15 residues. CDR3 sequence (DNA): TGCGCCAGCAGCCCTCAGGAGTCTGGCACAGATACGCAGTATTTT. This codes for CASSPQESGTDTQYF.

This clone was seen only a few times. V gene TRBV5-1 combines with J gene TRBJ2-5, with 7 bases aligning to TRBD2. The V gene's germline CDR1 is SGHRS and CDR2 YFSETQ. Unmatched junction bases numbered 7, after V lost 0 bases and J lost 5 bases. This CDR3 region has 15 residues. The CDR3 bases are TGCGCCAGCAGCTTGGATGGGGACTATTCGGAGACCCAGTACTTC. It specifies CASSLDGDYSETQYF.

This clone has a count of ten or more. The V call is TRBV29-1, the J call TRBJ1-4, with D tentatively TRBD1 (6 bases). Between the trimmed V and J ends, which lost 5 bases and 4 bases, there was a span of 14 bases. This CDR3 has 14 residues. Germline V gene sequence: CDR1 SQVTM, CDR2 ANQGSEA. In DNA, the CDR3 is TGCAGCGTTCTACAGGGAGGCCATAATGAAAAACTGTTTTTT. It translates to CSVLQGGHNEKLFF.

This clone was counted between two and nine times. The rearrangement uses TRBV5-1 and TRBJ2-6; unclear D gene. Germline V gene lookup returns CDR1 SGHRS and CDR2 YFSETQ. Between the trimmed V and J ends, which lost 1 base and 0 bases, there was a span of 8 bases. This CDR3 is built from 16 residues. The CDR3 DNA is TGCGCCAGCAGCTTGAGCTTTCGCTCTGGGGCCAACGTCCTGACTTTC. It yields the protein CASSLSFRSGANVLTF.

This clone turned up a few times. V is TRBV7-3 and J is TRBJ2-5, with 10 bases aligning to TRBD2. CDR3 length equals 14 residues. V shed 5 bases and J 3 bases; nucleotides not matched to a gene: 3. The germline CDR1 and CDR2 sequences are SGHTA and FQGTGA. The CDR3, as DNA: TGTGCCAGCAGCCGGACTAGCGGCAAAGAGACCCAGTACTTC. It specifies CASSRTSGKETQYF. Full variable domain (missing parts from reference TRBV7-3 and TRBJ2-5): GAGVSQTPSNKVTEKGKYVELRCDPISGHTALYWYRQSLGQGPEFLIYFQGTGAADDSGLPNDRFFAVRPEGSVSTLKIQRTERGDSAVYLCASSRTSGKETQYFGPGTRLLVL.

This sequence joins TRBV7-2 and TRBJ2-3; D ambiguous. CDR1 and CDR2 (germline): SGHTA, FQGNSA. The length of the CDR3 is 14 residues. The V end was cut by 3 bases, the J end by 3 bases, with 10 bases between. The CDR3 here is CASSLLTRTDTQYF. In nucleotides, the CDR3 is TGTGCCAGCAGCTTGCTGACACGGACAGATACGCAGTATTTT.

This clone ranks as medium-sized (0.01 to 0.1%). The chain carries TRBV19 and TRBJ2-4, with D perhaps TRBD1 (6 bases). CDR3 length equals 14 residues. The germline V gene has CDR1 LNHDA and CDR2 SQIVND (reference sequence). The V end lost 5 bases, the J end lost 2 bases, and 10 bases lay between the germline ends. This chain's CDR3 is CASSARDTKNIQYF. The DNA of the CDR3 is TGTGCCAGTAGTGCCAGGGACACCAAAAACATTCAGTACTTC. Looking up the rest from reference TRBV19 and TRBJ2-4 gives the full variable domain: DGGITQSPKYLFRKEGQNVTLSCEQNLNHDAMYWYRQDPGQGLRLIYYSQIVNDFQKGDIAEGYSVSREKKESFPLTVTSAQKNPTAFYLCASSARDTKNIQYFGAGTRLSVL.

A note on this clone: One end of the junction is discordant with germline, which a read error may explain. The CDR3 spells CASSQDRTGNTGELFF. The CDR3 DNA reads TGTGCCAGCAGCCAAGATAGGACAGGGAACACCGGGGAGCTGTTTTTT. V usage is TRBV4-1 and J usage is TRBJ2-2, with 7 positions matching TRBD1. Germline loops: CDR1 MGHRA, CDR2 YSYEKL. The CDR3 loop spans 16 amino acids.

This sequence joins TRBV30 and TRBJ2-5; weak D call: TRBD1 (7 bases). Trimming cost V 0 bases and J 4 bases, with 12 bases left between them. Looked up from germline, CDR1 is GTSNPN and CDR2 is SVGIG (reference sequence). This CDR3 has 14 residues. CDR3 protein: CAWSVLQGGETQYF. In DNA, the CDR3 is TGTGCCTGGAGTGTACTCCAGGGGGGAGAGACCCAGTACTTC.

About this clone itself: Being one base from a much bigger clone, this may be a read error. The sample has other DNA sequences that encode this CDR3 too. The V call is TRBV6-5, the J call TRBJ1-1; D may be TRBD1 (6 bases). This CDR3 has 13 residues. Germline values: CDR1 MNHEY, CDR2 SVGAGI. The ends were cut back, 4 bases at V and 1 base at J, with 7 bases in the middle. The CDR3 loop reads CASSLQGNTEAFF. CDR3 bases: TGTGCCAGCAGTTTACAGGGGAACACTGAAGCTTTCTTT.

This clone has only a few counts. The chain joins TRBV29-1 to TRBJ1-5; D is undetermined. This CDR3 spans 13 amino acids. The ends were cut back, 7 bases at V and 5 bases at J, with 15 bases in the middle. Germline V lookup: CDR1 SQVTM, CDR2 ANQGSEA. In nucleotides, the CDR3 is TGCAGCGCTGGTCAGGAGCCTTATCAGCCCCAGCATTTT. Translating gives CSAGQEPYQPQHF.

CDR3 in DNA: TGCAGCGTTTCGACAGGGACGGGTAGCTATGGCTACACCTTC. It yields the protein CSVSTGTGSYGYTF. The chain links TRBV29-1 to TRBJ1-2, with 7 nucleotides matching TRBD1. The CDR3 spans 14 residues. V was pared by 5 bases and J by 4 bases, with 10 bases of the junction left unmatched. Germline V gene lookup returns CDR1 SQVTM and CDR2 ANQGSEA.

This clone appeared a few times. The J gene is TRBJ2-6, the V gene TRBV30, with 7 bases identical to TRBD1. V lost 7 bases to trimming and J lost 2 bases; unmatched junction nucleotides: 8. Germline CDR1 is GTSNPN and CDR2 is SVGIG (reference sequence). This CDR3 contains 15 residues. The CDR3 bases are TGTGCCTCGACAGGGTATTCCACTGGGGCCAACGTCCTGACTTTC. Protein sequence: CASTGYSTGANVLTF.

This chain links TRBV18 with TRBJ2-3; D ambiguous. The V end lost 6 bases, the J end lost 5 bases, and 12 bases lay between the germline ends. Germline CDR1 is KGHSH and CDR2 is LQKENI. The length of the CDR3 is 13 residues. CDR3 bases: TGTGCCAGCTCGCTCTCACTAAGAGATACGCAGTATTTT. It translates to CASSLSLRDTQYF.